A selection of T cell receptor beta chains follows, all from one sample in a study of T-cell memory formation after mild COVID-19. TCRdb re-called the 5' RACE reads with MiXCR, one entry per CDR3 protein. The sample records 580,000 or so distinct CDR3 sequences, around 16% being singletons. Specimen: PBMCs or a T cell subset sorted from them (not recorded which). These receptors were obtained from an adult woman who had mild COVID-19 (a few samples of this study predate the infection). Cell type and time point are not known. Both conserved end residues are part of each CDR3. D genes are given only for firm matches. A row's size may be missing; if present it is once, few, many or a size class.

TGTGCCAGCAGCTCGACCCCAACTGGACGGAACAATGAGCAGTTCTTC | CASSSTPTGRNNEQFF | TRBJ2-1 | TRBV7-2 | many | .
TGTGCCACTTCCCGTGCGGGAGTGAATCAGGATGAGCAGTTCTTC | CATSRAGVNQDEQFF | TRBJ2-1 | TRBV24-1 | few | TRBD2
TGTGCCAGCAGCCAAGTTCAGCGAGGGGCGGGGACCGGGGAGCTGTTTTTT | CASSQVQRGAGTGELFF | TRBJ2-2 | TRBV14 | few | .
TGCAGTGCTGCGGGACTAGCGGGAGTTATATTGGCAGATACGCAGTATTTT | CSAAGLAGVILADTQYF | TRBJ2-3 | TRBV20-1 | few | TRBD2
TGCAGTGCTAGTATAGGGAAGGAAGCTTTCTTT | CSASIGKEAFF | TRBJ1-1 | TRBV20-1 | . | .
TGTGCCACCAGTGACGTCGCCCTTGCTGCGCAGTATTTT | CATSDVALAAQYF | TRBJ2-3 | TRBV24-1 | many | .
TGTGCCAGCAGTTTCCCTGGACTAGCGGGAGCCTTGTTCTTC | CASSFPGLAGALFF | TRBJ2-1 | TRBV6-5 | many | TRBD2
TGTGCCAGCAGCCTGACCACCACCGATACGCAGTATTTT | CASSLTTTDTQYF | TRBJ2-3 | TRBV7-2 | . | .
TGTGCCAGCAGTTACACTGGCGGGAACACTGAAGCTTTCTTT | CASSYTGGNTEAFF | TRBJ1-1 | TRBV6-5 | few | .
TGTGCCAGTATAATCGGGACAGCTAGCACAGATACGCAGTATTTT | CASIIGTASTDTQYF | TRBJ2-3 | TRBV2 | many | TRBD1
TGCGCCAGCAGCTCACGGACAGGGGCACAAGATACGCAGTATTTT | CASSSRTGAQDTQYF | TRBJ2-3 | TRBV5-1 | . | TRBD1
TGTGCCAGCAGTTCCGGGACTAGCGGGAGCTACAATGAGCAGTTCTTC | CASSSGTSGSYNEQFF | TRBJ2-1 | TRBV6-2/TRBV6-3 | few | TRBD2
TGCGCCAGCAGCCGCAGGGACAGGGGGACTTACACTGAAGCTTTCTTT | CASSRRDRGTYTEAFF | TRBJ1-1 | TRBV5-1 | . | TRBD1
TGTGCCACCAGTGAAGCCGGGACTACCAACACCGGGGAGCTGTTTTTT | CATSEAGTTNTGELFF | TRBJ2-2 | TRBV24-1 | . | TRBD2
TGTGCCAGCAGCGTGGGCACCCCGAGCTCCTACGAGCAGTACTTC | CASSVGTPSSYEQYF | TRBJ2-7 | TRBV9 | . | .
TGTGCCATCAGACAGAAGGGGGTGTCAGATACGCAGTATTTT | CAIRQKGVSDTQYF | TRBJ2-3 | TRBV10-3 | few | .
TGTGCCAGCAGCCAAGTAGGACAGGGTACGGCTGGAAACACCATATATTTT | CASSQVGQGTAGNTIYF | TRBJ1-3 | TRBV4-2 | . | TRBD1
TGTGCCAGCAGCTTGGGGTCTAGCGAGTGGGCTGAGCAGTTCTTC | CASSLGSSEWAEQFF | TRBJ2-1 | TRBV11-3 | few | .
TGCGCCAGCAGCGCCCGGACAGGGGAAAAACTGTTTTTT | CASSARTGEKLFF | TRBJ1-4 | TRBV5-1 | many | TRBD1
TGCGCCAGCAGCAAGCAATGGACAGGGGGCTTAACCTACAATGAGCAGTTCTTC | CASSKQWTGGLTYNEQFF | TRBJ2-1 | TRBV5-1 | . | TRBD1
TGTGCCAGCTCACCGGGGGGAGCTAGCACAGATACGCAGTATTTT | CASSPGGASTDTQYF | TRBJ2-3 | TRBV18 | . | .
TGTGCCAGCAGTTACACCGGCGGCGGGGGTGGAGGCACTGAAGCTTTCTTT | CASSYTGGGGGGTEAFF | TRBJ1-1 | TRBV6-5 | few | .
TGCAGCGTTGATCATGGCGGGGCCGAGCAGTACTTC | CSVDHGGAEQYF | TRBJ2-7 | TRBV29-1 | few | .
TGCGCCAGCACCCAATCGGGACAGGGGGGTACTGAAGCTTTCTTT | CASTQSGQGGTEAFF | TRBJ1-1 | TRBV5-1 | once | TRBD1
TGTGCCAGCAGCTTATATGGATACGGAGATACCCAGTACTTC | CASSLYGYGDTQYF | TRBJ2-5 | TRBV7-3 | few | .
TGTGCCAGCAGCTTCGCGGGAGTGGGCAATGAGCAGTTCTTC | CASSFAGVGNEQFF | TRBJ2-1 | TRBV11-3 | few | TRBD2
TGCGCCAGCAGCCAAGAGGTCCCAGGGGGATCCTACGAGCAGTACTTC | CASSQEVPGGSYEQYF | TRBJ2-7 | TRBV4-3 | few | TRBD1
TGTGCCAGCAAAAGGGGATCAGGGAATTTGGGCGCTTTCTTT | CASKRGSGNLGAFF | TRBJ1-1 | TRBV11-2 | few | .
TGCGCCAGCAGCCAAGGCGGACAGGGGGGAGGAGAAAAACTGTTTTTT | CASSQGGQGGGEKLFF | TRBJ1-4 | TRBV4-1 | . | TRBD1
TGTGCCAGCAGGGGGACGGCGAACACTGAAGCTTTCTTT | CASRGTANTEAFF | TRBJ1-1 | TRBV6-2/TRBV6-3 | many | .
TGTGCCAGCAGTTTATATAAGGGGATGATGAACACCGGGGAGCTGTTTTTT | CASSLYKGMMNTGELFF | TRBJ2-2 | TRBV27 | few | .
TGTGCCAGCAGCCTACGGACTAGAAGGAACACCGGGGAGCTGTTTTTT | CASSLRTRRNTGELFF | TRBJ2-2 | TRBV14 | . | TRBD2
TGCGCCAGCAGATACAGGGGGCTAGGAACAGATACGCAGTATTTT | CASRYRGLGTDTQYF | TRBJ2-3 | TRBV4-1 | . | TRBD1
TGTGCCACCACCCCCGGGACTAGCAGCTACAATGAGCAGTTCTTC | CATTPGTSSYNEQFF | TRBJ2-1 | TRBV28 | . | TRBD2
TGCAGTGCAAAGCCCCCTAGCGGAACCTACGAGCAGTACTTC | CSAKPPSGTYEQYF | TRBJ2-7 | TRBV20-1 | . | TRBD2
TGTGCCAGCAGCCCAACACAGGTTGGCGAGCAGTACTTC | CASSPTQVGEQYF | TRBJ2-7 | TRBV7-2 | . | .
TGTGCCAGCAGCGTAGGCCGACTAGCGGGGTTCGAAGAGACCCAGTACTTC | CASSVGRLAGFEETQYF | TRBJ2-5 | TRBV9 | . | TRBD2
TGTGCCAGCAGTCCCCAGGGAGCTAGCAATCAGCCCCAGCATTTT | CASSPQGASNQPQHF | TRBJ1-5 | TRBV6-2/TRBV6-3 | many | .
TGTGCCATCAGTGAGGGGACAGGGCCGGGGGAGACCCAGTACTTC | CAISEGTGPGETQYF | TRBJ2-5 | TRBV10-3 | . | TRBD1
TGTGCCAGCAGTTTCCGACAGGGTAGCGACATTCAGTACTTC | CASSFRQGSDIQYF | TRBJ2-4 | TRBV12-3/TRBV12-4 | few | TRBD1
TGTGCCAGCAGTTACCAAAGTACCGGGGAGCTGTTTTTT | CASSYQSTGELFF | TRBJ2-2 | TRBV6-5 | few | .
TGTGCCACGGCGGGGGGGCCGGCGTACGAGCAGTACTTC | CATAGGPAYEQYF | TRBJ2-7 | TRBV7-9 | . | TRBD2
TGTGCCAGCAAAACTGGGGGACAGCGGGACTATGGCTACACCTTC | CASKTGGQRDYGYTF | TRBJ1-2 | TRBV27 | . | TRBD1
TGTGCCAGCAGTGAGTCCGGCTCCTACGAGCAGTACTTC | CASSESGSYEQYF | TRBJ2-7 | TRBV2 | . | .
TGTGCCAGCAGTGACGGGAGTTATACGCAGTATTTT | CASSDGSYTQYF | TRBJ2-3 | TRBV6-6 | few | .